The 24 T cell receptor beta chains reported below all come from one sample, sequenced in a study of blood T cell repertoires in COVID-19 (dated by TCRdb to the early 2020s). Library preparation employed the immunoSEQ multiplex PCR assay. Imported from immuneACCESS, the table was reduced by TCRdb to in-frame sequences with V and J called. These copies leave out some clones; in studies compared against another copy, an unresolved V gene accounts for under half, and the cause of the remainder is not known. For this sample the table gives some 56,000 clones, of which about 87% were detected only once. Together, the top ten hold roughly 6.5% of the sample. The sequenced sample consisted of peripheral blood. These receptors were obtained from a woman aged 55-75 years with COVID-19, enrolled during active disease.

The gene calls are TRBV10-2 and TRBJ2-4, with 9 bases that match TRBD1. Germline assignment: CDR1 WSHSY and CDR2 SAAADI. V gave up 1 base and J gave up 4 bases; unmatched junction bases: 2. There are 15 residues in the CDR3. CDR3 residues: CASSEFGTGKNIQYF. CDR3 DNA sequence: TGCGCCAGCAGTGAGTTCGGGACAGGGAAAAACATTCAGTACTTC.

The gene calls are TRBV13 and TRBJ2-7; TRBD2 matches 11 bases. J gave up 4 bases and V 1 base, and 9 bases lay outside the gene matches. CDR3 length: 17 amino acids. Germline values: CDR1 PRHDT, CDR2 FYEKMQ (reference sequence). CDR3 protein: CASSLARSGRASYEQYF. The CDR3 bases are TGTGCCAGCAGCTTAGCGCGTAGCGGGAGGGCCAGTTACGAGCAGTACTTC.

This chain links TRBV15 with TRBJ1-2; D perhaps matches TRBD1 (5 bases). Germline CDR1 is LNHNV and CDR2 is YYDKDF (reference sequence). The CDR3 is 14 amino acids. Trimming took off 1 base at V and 6 bases at J, with 12 bases between the two ends. DNA of the CDR3: TGTGCCACCAGCAGAGGTCGTCAGGGCAATGGCTACACCTTC. Residues: CATSRGRQGNGYTF.

This rearrangement joins TRBV30 to TRBJ2-7, with no clear D. The germline V and J ends were trimmed by 3 bases and 5 bases, with 14 bases remaining between them. Germline CDR1 is GTSNPN and CDR2 is SVGIG (reference sequence). The CDR3 consists of 13 residues. CDR3: CAWSASEFNEQYF. In DNA, the CDR3 is TGTGCCTGGAGCGCCTCGGAGTTCAACGAGCAGTACTTC. Using reference TRBV30 and TRBJ2-7 for the parts outside the CDR3, the full variable domain is SQTIHQWPATLVQPVGSPLSLECTVEGTSNPNLYWYRQAAGRGLQLLFYSVGIGQISSEVPQNLSASRPQDRQFILSSKKLLLSDSGFYLCAWSASEFNEQYFGPGTRLTVT.

This chain joins TRBV27 and TRBJ1-6; 9 positions agree with TRBD1. The CDR3 runs 15 residues. V trimming: 6 bases; J trimming: 10 bases; junction bases outside the gene matches: 10. Germline CDR1 is MNHEY and CDR2 is SMNVEV (reference sequence). The CDR3 is CASRPQGALRSPLHF. CDR3 nucleotide sequence: TGTGCCAGCAGACCACAGGGGGCGCTTAGGTCACCCCTCCACTTT.

V usage is TRBV2 and J usage is TRBJ2-7; TRBD2 matches 14 bases. Trimming at V came to 5 bases and at J to 7 bases, leaving 10 bases not matched to a gene. CDR3 length equals 16 residues. The germline CDR1 and CDR2 sequences are SNHLY and FYNNEI. The CDR3 is CASSLKGLAGVGEQYF. CDR3 bases: TGTGCCAGCAGTTTAAAGGGACTAGCGGGAGTTGGTGAGCAGTACTTC.

The chain couples TRBV19 to TRBJ1-2, with TRBD1 identical over 8 bases. The CDR3 consists of 16 residues. V trimming: 3 bases; J trimming: 4 bases; junction bases outside the gene matches: 10. Germline CDR1 and CDR2: LNHDA and SQIVND (reference sequence). CDR3 amino acids: CASSMSPGQEPYGYTF. The CDR3 DNA reads TGTGCCAGTAGTATGTCCCCGGGACAGGAACCCTATGGCTACACCTTC. The full variable domain, completed using reference TRBV19 and TRBJ1-2, is DGGITQSPKYLFRKEGQNVTLSCEQNLNHDAMYWYRQDPGQGLRLIYYSQIVNDFQKGDIAEGYSVSREKKESFPLTVTSAQKNPTAFYLCASSMSPGQEPYGYTFGSGTRLTVV.

There are a few counts of this clone. This chain uses TRBV7-9 with TRBJ1-4; a possible D gene is TRBD1 (6 bases). CDR1 and CDR2 (germline): SEHNR, FQNEAQ (reference sequence). Deletions cut 8 bases from V and 7 bases from J, with 20 bases between. This CDR3 spans 15 amino acids. CDR3 residues: CASDIRGGGREKLFF. The CDR3, as DNA: TGTGCCAGCGACATCCGGGGGGGCGGTCGTGAAAAACTGTTTTTT. The whole variable domain, remainder taken from reference TRBV7-9 and TRBJ1-4, is DTGVSQNPRHKITKRGQNVTFRCDPISEHNRLYWYRQTLGQGPEFLTYFQNEAQLEKSRLLSDRFSAERPKGSFSTLEIQRTEQGDSAMYLCASDIRGGGREKLFFGSGTQLSVL.

The chain joins TRBV11-1 to TRBJ1-1; D is uncertain. Germline assignment: CDR1 SGHAT and CDR2 FQDESV (reference sequence). The CDR3 extends over 15 amino acids. V was shortened by 1 base and J by 0 bases, with 9 bases between the two germline ends. The CDR3 DNA follows: TGTGCCAGCAGCTTAGAGTGGAGGATGAACACTGAAGCTTTCTTT. This translates into CASSLEWRMNTEAFF. Filled out from reference TRBV11-1 and TRBJ1-1, the complete variable domain reads EAEVAQSPRYKITEKSQAVAFWCDPISGHATLYWYRQILGQGPELLVQFQDESVVDDSQLPKDRFSAERLKGVDSTLKIQPAELGDSAMYLCASSLEWRMNTEAFFGQGTRLTVV.

J is TRBJ2-7 and V is TRBV5-1; 7 bases are a match to TRBD2. The CDR3 runs 14 residues. CDR1 and CDR2 from the germline V gene are SGHRS and YFSETQ. Trimming took 4 bases from V and 3 from J; bases not matched to a gene: 7. The CDR3 DNA follows: TGCGCCAGCAGCCTCAATGGGGAGGGCTACGAGCAGTACTTC. Protein sequence: CASSLNGEGYEQYF.

This rearrangement joins TRBV10-1 to TRBJ1-5; D not resolved. CDR1 and CDR2 from the germline V gene are WNHNN and SYGVQD (reference sequence). The CDR3 is 15 residues long. Trimming removed 2 bases from V and 3 bases from J, with 11 bases in between. The CDR3: CASSERGLYNQPQHF. The DNA of the CDR3 is TGCGCCAGCAGTGAGCGTGGCCTGTACAATCAGCCCCAGCATTTT.

The chain couples TRBV10-2 to TRBJ2-7, with D perhaps matching TRBD1 (6 bases). Looked up from germline, CDR1 is WSHSY and CDR2 is SAAADI. The CDR3 is 14 amino acids. V lost 3 bases and J lost 6, with 15 bases in between. CDR3 DNA sequence: TGCGCCAGCAGTGATAGGGGGTATTTCGGCGAGCAGTACTTC. This codes for CASSDRGYFGEQYF.

The chain recombines TRBV6-5 with TRBJ2-2, with 8 bases aligning to TRBD1. Germline V lookup: CDR1 MNHEY, CDR2 SVGAGI. CDR3 length equals 15 residues. V dropped 6 bases and J dropped 7; count of bases not matched to a gene: 10. CDR3 in amino acids: CASSPSQGANGELFF. The CDR3 coding sequence is TGTGCCAGCAGCCCCTCCCAGGGGGCGAACGGGGAGCTGTTTTTT.

The chain recombines TRBV28 with TRBJ2-3; 9 bases fit TRBD2. Per germline, CDR1 MDHEN and CDR2 SYDVKM. The ends lost 6 bases at V and 1 base at J; junction bases unmatched: 5. The CDR3 extends over 15 amino acids. CDR3 sequence: CASSIGLARTDTQYF. The CDR3 DNA is TGTGCCAGCAGCATAGGACTAGCGCGCACAGATACGCAGTATTTT.

CDR3 amino acids: CASSQLSGSYNEQFF. The CDR3, as DNA: TGTGCCAGCAGTCAACTTAGCGGGAGCTACAATGAGCAGTTCTTC. This chain connects TRBV6-5 to TRBJ2-1; 9 bases fit TRBD2. The CDR3 contains 15 residues. Losses at the gene ends were 5 bases for V and 3 bases for J; bases not matched to a gene: 5. CDR1 MNHEY and CDR2 SVGAGI come from the germline V gene.

The chain combines TRBV28 with TRBJ2-5, with D possibly TRBD1 on 5 matching bases. CDR1 is MDHEN, CDR2 SYDVKM, per germline. This CDR3 is 13 amino acids long. Trimming took off 2 bases at V and 5 bases at J, with 9 bases between the two ends. The CDR3 reads CASSLRGRETQYF. The CDR3 nucleotides are TGTGCCAGCAGTTTAAGGGGTAGGGAGACCCAGTACTTC.

This chain links TRBV5-4 with TRBJ2-7; D is perhaps TRBD2 (5 bases). V lost 1 base, J lost 7 bases, and 15 bases lay in between. This CDR3 has 14 amino acids. Germline V gives CDR1 SGHNT, CDR2 YYREEE (reference sequence). CDR3 amino acids: CASSLMDSLGEQYF. The CDR3 coding sequence is TGTGCCAGCAGCTTGATGGACTCCCTGGGGGAGCAGTACTTC.

This clone was recorded once. The CDR3 is CASSSGLAETYEQYF. CDR3 nucleotides: TGTGCCAGCAGTTCGGGACTAGCGGAAACCTACGAGCAGTACTTC. The rearrangement links TRBV28 to TRBJ2-7; 11 nucleotides agree with TRBD2. The CDR3 has 15 amino acids. CDR1 MDHEN and CDR2 SYDVKM come from the germline V gene. Trimming at V came to 4 bases and at J to 2 bases, leaving 4 bases not matched to a gene.

The rearrangement joins TRBV11-2 to TRBJ2-7; TRBD2 aligns across 10 bases. The CDR3 runs 16 residues. Trimming took 5 bases from V and 3 from J; bases not matched to a gene: 10. CDR1 is SGHAT, CDR2 FQNNGV, per germline. The CDR3, as DNA: TGTGCCAGCAGCCCCCCCACGCTAGCGGGAGACTACGAGCAGTACTTC. It specifies CASSPPTLAGDYEQYF.

The rearrangement links TRBV19 to TRBJ2-7; D is unclear. V was trimmed by 4 bases and J by 3 bases, leaving 4 bases between them. The CDR3 covers 11 residues. The germline V gene has CDR1 LNHDA and CDR2 SQIVND (reference sequence). CDR3 loop: CASSNYYEQYF. The CDR3 region has the DNA TGTGCCAGTAGTAACTACTACGAGCAGTACTTC.

This sequence joins TRBV6-5 and TRBJ1-2, with TRBD1 matching 11 bases. Per germline, CDR1 MNHEY and CDR2 SVGAGI. CDR3 size: 14 residues. After removal of 6 bases from V and 8 bases from J, the junction contained 8 bases not matched to a gene. The chain's CDR3 is CASSWTGGYKGYTF. The CDR3 DNA sequence: TGTGCCAGCAGCTGGACAGGGGGCTATAAGGGCTACACCTTC.

The chain uses TRBV5-6 and TRBJ1-3; D not certain. CDR1 is SGHDT and CDR2 is YYEEEE in the germline V gene. The CDR3 is 13 residues long. Trimming removed 6 bases from V and 0 bases from J, with 7 bases in between. The CDR3 region is CASTSVSGNTIYF. The CDR3, as DNA: TGTGCCAGCACCTCTGTCTCTGGAAACACCATATATTTT.

The rearrangement links TRBV29-1 to TRBJ2-3, with D hard to call. This CDR3 region has 13 residues. Germline V CDR1 and CDR2: SQVTM, ANQGSEA. Trimming removed 5 bases at V and 3 bases at J, with 12 bases between. The DNA for the CDR3 is TGCAGCGTTCGTCATCTAGAGACAGATACGCAGTATTTT. It translates to CSVRHLETDTQYF.

The rearrangement links TRBV11-2 to TRBJ1-2; 11 bases map to TRBD1. The CDR3 consists of 16 residues. Germline loops: CDR1 SGHAT, CDR2 FQNNGV. J lost 3 bases, V lost 4 bases, and 7 bases had no gene match. CDR3 sequence: CASSSRTGGAYYGYTF. The CDR3 nucleotides read TGTGCCAGCAGCTCCCGGACAGGGGGCGCCTACTATGGCTACACCTTC.